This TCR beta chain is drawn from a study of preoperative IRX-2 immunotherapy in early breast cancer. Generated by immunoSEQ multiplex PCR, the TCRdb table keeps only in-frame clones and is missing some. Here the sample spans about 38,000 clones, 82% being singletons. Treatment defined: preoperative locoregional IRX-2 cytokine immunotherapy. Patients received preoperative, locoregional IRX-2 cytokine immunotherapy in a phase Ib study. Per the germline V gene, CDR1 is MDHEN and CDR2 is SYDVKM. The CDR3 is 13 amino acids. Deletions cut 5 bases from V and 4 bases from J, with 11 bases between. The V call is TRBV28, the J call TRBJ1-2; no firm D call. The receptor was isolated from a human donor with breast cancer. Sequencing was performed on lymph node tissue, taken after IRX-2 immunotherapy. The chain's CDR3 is CASSEGRPYGYTF. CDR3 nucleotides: TGTGCCAGCAGTGAGGGAAGGCCCTATGGCTACACCTTC.